This TCR beta chain derives from a study of blood T cell repertoires in COVID-19. Turning to the study itself: Material from acute and convalescent COVID-19 was sourced from the United States, Italy and Spain. T cells, B-cell-depleted T cells, or PBMCs provided the cDNA or gDNA that served as material.

Germline V gene sequence: CDR1 SGHRS, CDR2 YFSETQ. The length of the CDR3 is 16 residues. Trimming cost V 4 bases and J 8 bases; bases outside gene matches: 10. As processed by the authors: Amplifying reference gene primers gave estimates of nucleated cell counts. Measured with immunoSEQ multiplex PCR; TCRdb has only the in-frame clones, and not every one. V and J calls and clone size come straight from that table; D and trimming were deduced from the DNA. The profile shows 60,000 to 85,000 clones, approximately 80% of them singletons. V and J are TRBV5-1 and TRBJ2-1; TRBD1 matches at 12 bases. Sequenced input: peripheral blood. This receptor was obtained from a man between 65 and 80 years old who had recovered from COVID-19. The CDR3 DNA sequence: TGCGCCAGCAGCCAAGGGACAGGGGGCGGGTTTTATGAGCAGTTCTTC. Protein product: CASSQGTGGGFYEQFF.